This T cell receptor (beta chain) was identified in a study of blood T cells in healthy people across ages. Overall study context: About one barcoded beta molecule per two T cells was captured by template switching.

Through a sample-barcoded 5' primer and a J-beta primer mix, a second PCR was run for 7 to 11 cycles. Using its own MiXCR run on the 5' RACE reads, TCRdb lists one record per CDR3 protein. The sample holds about a million distinct CDR3 sequences; 51% are singletons and the top ten take about 22%. Per germline, CDR1 DFQATT and CDR2 SNEGSKA (reference sequence). This CDR3 spans 14 amino acids. V lost 6 bases and J lost 6; bases outside the gene matches: 9. This rearrangement joins TRBV20-1 to TRBJ1-5; 9 bases are a match to TRBD1. The sample comprised blood. The clonotype originates from a woman between 55 and 75 years old in good health. CDR3 sequence: CSAGRDRAFQPQHF. CDR3 bases: TGCAGTGCCGGAAGGGACAGGGCGTTTCAGCCCCAGCATTTT.